Below, 5 T cell receptor beta chains from the same sample are listed, as sequenced in a study of OX40 agonist ivuxolimab in advanced cancers. This table comes from immunoSEQ multiplex PCR, and its TCRdb copy is limited to in-frame clones, with some not included. The data show 60,000 to 75,000 clones, approximately 87% seen once. The input for sequencing was CD4+ or CD8+ T cells sorted from blood, taken in a trial of the OX40 agonist ivuxolimab. These receptors all stem from an adult with an advanced solid tumor such as melanoma, head and neck, liver or kidney cancer.

This clone was seen a single time. The rearrangement joins TRBV19 to TRBJ2-1; tentatively, D is TRBD1 (5 bases). The CDR3 loop spans 14 amino acids. Germline CDR1 reads LNHDA; CDR2 reads SQIVND (reference sequence). Between the trimmed V and J ends, which lost 6 bases and 4 bases, there was a span of 13 bases. CDR3 sequence: CASRETGRYNEQFF. The CDR3 region has the DNA TGTGCCAGTAGGGAAACAGGACGTTACAATGAGCAGTTCTTC.

The J gene is TRBJ2-5, the V gene TRBV20-1, with a possible D match to TRBD2 (5 bases). Germline-derived CDR1 and CDR2 are DFQATT and SNEGSKA (reference sequence). Trimming stripped 6 bases from V and 4 bases from J, with 9 bases between. This CDR3 is 11 amino acids long. The CDR3, as DNA: TGCAGTGCCTTAGAGGGAGAGACCCAGTACTTC. Its translation is CSALEGETQYF.

V is TRBV27 and J is TRBJ1-1; TRBD1 might be the D (5 bases). Per germline, CDR1 MNHEY and CDR2 SMNVEV (reference sequence). V was trimmed by 0 bases and J by 0 bases, leaving 8 bases between them. This CDR3 has 15 residues. CDR3 in DNA: TGTGCCAGCAGTTTATCGGGGGGTATGAACACTGAAGCTTTCTTT. Its protein is CASSLSGGMNTEAFF.

The chain has TRBV6-5 and TRBJ2-1; TRBD1 aligns across 9 bases. Losses at the gene ends were 0 bases for V and 6 bases for J; bases not matched to a gene: 3. Germline V gene lookup returns CDR1 MNHEY and CDR2 SVGAGI. The CDR3 is made up of 15 amino acids. CDR3 sequence (DNA): TGTGCCAGCAGTTACTCCCAGGGACAGGGCAATGAGCAGTTCTTC. Its protein is CASSYSQGQGNEQFF.

The rearrangement uses TRBV5-5 and TRBJ1-4; D perhaps matches TRBD1 (5 bases). Germline-derived CDR1 and CDR2 are SGHKS and YYEKEE (reference sequence). Trimming removed 0 bases from V and 3 bases from J, with 9 bases in between. The CDR3 runs 15 residues. The CDR3, as DNA: TGTGCCAGCAGCTTGGTGCGGGGGGCTAATGAAAAACTGTTTTTT. Translating gives CASSLVRGANEKLFF.